This T cell receptor (beta chain) was obtained from a study of T-cell memory formation after mild COVID-19. Study-wide results and limits: The main location of contracting CD4+ clones was CM and EM, and that of contracting CD8+ clones was EMRA.

Germline-derived CDR1 and CDR2 are SGHKS and YYEKEE (reference sequence). The CDR3 consists of 15 residues. V gave up 0 bases and J gave up 4 bases, with 11 bases separating them. Constant-segment primers and 5'RACE yielded cDNA libraries for TCR alpha and TCR beta, each carrying sample barcodes and UMIs. In TCRdb, the 5' RACE reads were re-called with MiXCR into one record per CDR3 protein. The table lists about 150,000 distinct CDR3 sequences, 15% to 20% of them singletons. A few counts support this clonotype. The antigen is undetermined. The V and J genes are TRBV5-5 and TRBJ2-1; D unresolved. Specimen: PBMCs or a T cell subset sorted from them (not recorded which). The sequence came from an adult woman who had mild COVID-19 (a few samples of this study predate the infection). Cell type and time point are not known. The CDR3 DNA follows: TGTGCCAGCAGCTTGGGCCTCCTCGGGTACAATGAGCAGTTCTTC. Its translation is CASSLGLLGYNEQFF. Complete variable domain (other parts from reference TRBV5-5 and TRBJ2-1): DAGVTQSPTHLIKTRGQQVTLRCSPISGHKSVSWYQQVLGQGPQFIFQYYEKEERGRGNFPDRFSARQFPNYSSELNVNALLLGDSALYLCASSLGLLGYNEQFFGPGTRLTVL.